This entry concerns a single T cell receptor (beta chain). Antigen: not known. The source of the sample is a study of cytomegalovirus exposure and HLA in healthy donors. Study-wide points: The CMV antigen specificity of three CMV-associated chains was confirmed through in vitro analysis. Listed as cytomegalovirus-associated were 150 to 200 TCR beta chains.

This CDR3 is 16 amino acids long. V gave up 0 bases and J gave up 7 bases, with 13 bases separating them. CDR1 and CDR2 from the germline V gene are MNHEY and SVGAGI. Measured with immunoSEQ multiplex PCR; TCRdb has only the in-frame clones, and not every one. The data show about 130,000 clones, with 80% to 90% seen just once and 1.1% held by the top ten. The source of this sequence is a woman aged 18-30 years in good health and CMV-seronegative. The chain recombines TRBV6-5 with TRBJ1-6; perhaps TRBD1 as D (6 bases). Material: PBMCs. CDR3 protein: CASSYSVRGENSPLHF. DNA of the CDR3: TGTGCCAGCAGTTACTCCGTCAGGGGCGAGAATTCACCCCTCCACTTT.